Following are 23 T cell receptor beta chains from one sample sequenced in a study of control samples from healthy donors and cancer patients. Libraries were prepared by immunoSEQ multiplex PCR; TCRdb keeps only in-frame clonotypes and omits some of them. The sample comprises about 100,000 clones, more than 75% of which are singletons, and about 20% rests with the top ten. Source material: blood. These receptor sequences come from a woman between 50 and 59 years old in good health.

The J gene is TRBJ2-3, the V gene TRBV9; TRBD2 agrees at 8 bases. V was pared by 0 bases and J by 4 bases, with 7 bases of the junction left unmatched. This CDR3 is 16 amino acids long. Per germline, CDR1 SGDLS and CDR2 YYNGEE. CDR3 region: CASSVVPGGRADTQYF. For the CDR3, the DNA is TGTGCCAGCAGCGTAGTACCGGGAGGGCGGGCAGATACGCAGTATTTT.

The chain combines TRBV12-5 with TRBJ2-7, with D tentatively TRBD1 (5 bases). Per germline, CDR1 LGHNT and CDR2 FRNRAP. The CDR3 has 11 amino acids. The V gene lost 0 bases and the J gene lost 9 bases, with 6 bases spanning the gap. The CDR3 DNA reads TGTGCTAGTGGTTTGGTACAGGCGCAGTACTTC. Amino acid sequence: CASGLVQAQYF.

The genes are TRBV7-6 and TRBJ2-3; the match to TRBD2 covers 8 bases. The ends lost 3 bases at V and 2 bases at J; junction bases unmatched: 13. The germline V gene has CDR1 SGHVS and CDR2 FNYEAQ. This CDR3 is built from 18 residues. The CDR3 DNA reads TGTGCCAGCAGCTTCGCGCTGGTGAGCGGGGGCTCCACAGATACGCAGTATTTT. This sequence encodes CASSFALVSGGSTDTQYF.

This chain connects TRBV11-2 to TRBJ1-1; no reliable D call. CDR3 length: 12 residues. Germline CDR1 is SGHAT and CDR2 is FQNNGV. V was trimmed by 5 bases and J by 6 bases, leaving 10 bases between them. The CDR3 DNA is TGTGCCAGCAGCCCTTATCGACCTGAAGCTTTCTTT. It codes for CASSPYRPEAFF.

This clone came up a few times. The genes are TRBV24-1 and TRBJ1-5, with a tentative D call TRBD1 (5 bases). V was trimmed by 3 bases and J by 3 bases, leaving 14 bases between them. Germline V lookup: CDR1 KGHDR, CDR2 SFDVKD. CDR3 length equals 16 residues. CDR3 nucleotide sequence: TGTGCCACCAGTGATCCTGCCCGGGGGGACAATCAGCCCCAGCATTTT. Protein product: CATSDPARGDNQPQHF.

J is TRBJ1-3 and V is TRBV5-6; D call uncertain. V was pared by 0 bases and J by 0 bases, with 4 bases between. In germline, CDR1 is SGHDT, CDR2 YYEEEE. The length of the CDR3 is 14 residues. The CDR3 region has the DNA TGTGCCAGCAGCTTGGTTCACTCTGGAAACACCATATATTTT. Amino acids: CASSLVHSGNTIYF.

The chain links TRBV5-1 to TRBJ2-7, with D unresolved. V gave up 4 bases and J gave up 2 bases, with 10 bases separating them. The CDR3 contains 13 residues. Germline CDR1 reads SGHRS; CDR2 reads YFSETQ. The CDR3 region is CASSPLGTYEQYV. The CDR3 coding sequence is TGCGCCAGCAGCCCTCTAGGTACCTACGAGCAGTACGTC.

The chain employs TRBV9 and TRBJ1-1; D perhaps matches TRBD1 (5 bases). Germline values: CDR1 SGDLS, CDR2 YYNGEE. The V end was cut by 7 bases, the J end by 2 bases, with 15 bases between. The CDR3 extends over 14 amino acids. The CDR3 bases are TGTGCCAGCCATAGGATCAGGGTTAACACTGAAGCTTTCTTT. Amino acids: CASHRIRVNTEAFF.

The genes are TRBV14 and TRBJ1-1; D remains unclear. The CDR3 loop spans 13 amino acids. Germline-derived CDR1 and CDR2 are SGHDN and FVKESK. V was clipped by 2 bases and J by 3 bases, with 7 bases between them. The CDR3 here is CASSQFLDTEAFF. As DNA, the CDR3 is TGTGCCAGCAGCCAATTTTTAGACACTGAAGCTTTCTTT.

The rearrangement uses TRBV4-1 and TRBJ1-1; TRBD1 might be the D (6 bases). This CDR3 comprises 17 residues. Germline lookup yields CDR1 MGHRA and CDR2 YSYEKL. The germline V and J ends were trimmed by 0 bases and 6 bases, with 20 bases remaining between them. The CDR3 protein is CASSQDVLLGGRSEAFF. The DNA of the CDR3 is TGCGCCAGCAGCCAAGATGTTTTACTGGGGGGGCGGTCTGAAGCTTTCTTT.

This sequence joins TRBV5-1 and TRBJ2-2, with a weak D call TRBD1 (7 bases). In germline, CDR1 is SGHRS, CDR2 YFSETQ. V was cut by 3 bases and J by 4 bases, with 13 bases left in between. The CDR3 sequence is 15 residues long. CDR3 loop: CASSYRQGGTGELFF. CDR3 nucleotides: TGCGCCAGCAGCTACAGACAGGGAGGCACCGGGGAGCTGTTTTTT.

This clone was seen once. The V gene is TRBV5-1, the J gene TRBJ1-4; possibly TRBD1 for D (5 bases). The CDR3 totals 16 residues. Trimming removed 0 bases at V and 6 bases at J, with 15 bases between. The germline CDR1 and CDR2 sequences are SGHRS and YFSETQ. CDR3 coding DNA: TGCGCCAGCAGCTTGGGAGAGGAGGGAGGGGATGAAAAACTGTTTTTT. Protein: CASSLGEEGGDEKLFF.

The chain combines TRBV28 with TRBJ1-6, with D hard to call. CDR3 length: 19 amino acids. The germline V gene encodes CDR1 MDHEN and CDR2 SYDVKM. Between the trimmed V and J ends, which lost 6 bases and 0 bases, there was a span of 21 bases. The CDR3: CASSLGVRGKHSYNSPLHF. The CDR3, as DNA: TGTGCCAGCAGCCTCGGAGTACGTGGGAAGCACTCCTATAATTCACCCCTCCACTTT.

This chain connects TRBV19 to TRBJ1-4, with 8 positions matching TRBD1. This CDR3 is 15 amino acids long. Trimming removed 4 bases from V and 8 bases from J; junction bases left unmatched: 9. CDR1 and CDR2 (germline): LNHDA, SQIVND (reference sequence). The CDR3 DNA follows: TGTGCCAGTAGTACTGACAGGGGAATGGAAGAAAAACTGTTTTTT. This translates into CASSTDRGMEEKLFF.

The chain joins TRBV5-4 to TRBJ2-7, with 7 nucleotides matching TRBD1. The CDR3 covers 14 residues. The V and J ends lost 0 bases and 6 bases, in that order; junction bases with no gene match: 6. Per the germline V gene, CDR1 is SGHNT and CDR2 is YYREEE (reference sequence). The CDR3 sequence is CASSLGQGVGEQYF. CDR3 nucleotide sequence: TGTGCCAGCAGCTTGGGTCAGGGGGTAGGCGAGCAGTACTTC.

The chain employs TRBV11-2 and TRBJ2-7; possibly TRBD1 for D (6 bases). The CDR3 sequence is 16 residues long. Germline V gene lookup returns CDR1 SGHAT and CDR2 FQNNGV. The ends were cut back, 4 bases at V and 1 base at J, with 17 bases in the middle. CDR3 bases: TGTGCCAGCAGCTCCCTACAGGGACGGTTTTCCTACGAGCAGTACGTC. Translating gives CASSSLQGRFSYEQYV.

The chain links TRBV6-6 to TRBJ2-2; D not resolved. This CDR3 is built from 12 residues. The germline CDR1 and CDR2 sequences are MNHNY and SVGAGI (reference sequence). Trimming removed 11 bases at V and 6 bases at J, with 13 bases between. CDR3 sequence (DNA): TGTGCCCTAGGAAGGGATGCCGGGGAGCTGTTTTTT. Translated, it gives CALGRDAGELFF.

J is TRBJ2-3 and V is TRBV7-3; perhaps D is TRBD1 or TRBD2 (6 bases each). The V gene lost 0 bases and the J gene lost 0 bases, with 10 bases spanning the gap. CDR1 and CDR2 (germline): SGHTA, FQGTGA. CDR3 size: 16 residues. The DNA for the CDR3 is TGTGCCAGCAGCTTAACCCCGGGGGCTAGCACAGATACGCAGTATTTT. Translated: CASSLTPGASTDTQYF. The entire variable domain, with the rest obtained from reference TRBV7-3 and TRBJ2-3, is as follows: GAGVSQTPSNKVTEKGKYVELRCDPISGHTALYWYRQSLGQGPEFLIYFQGTGAADDSGLPNDRFFAVRPEGSVSTLKIQRTERGDSAVYLCASSLTPGASTDTQYFGPGTRLTVL.

The rearrangement joins TRBV15 to TRBJ2-6; TRBD1 or TRBD2 may be the D gene (5 bases each). The CDR3 runs 16 residues. The V gene's germline CDR1 is LNHNV and CDR2 YYDKDF (reference sequence). Trimming pared 9 bases from V and 2 bases from J, leaving 17 bases between. The CDR3 loop is CATRGTDMAGANVLTF. In DNA form, the CDR3 reads TGTGCCACAAGAGGGACGGACATGGCTGGGGCCAACGTCCTGACTTTC.

The chain recombines TRBV5-5 with TRBJ1-2; the D gene is possibly TRBD1 (5 bases). V lost 4 bases and J 2 bases, leaving 15 bases between the germline ends. The V gene's germline CDR1 is SGHKS and CDR2 YYEKEE (reference sequence). The CDR3 contains 15 residues. The CDR3 protein is CASSRLQATNYGYTF. DNA of the CDR3: TGTGCCAGCAGCCGACTACAGGCAACCAACTATGGCTACACCTTC.

This rearrangement joins TRBV19 to TRBJ2-3; D not certain. Germline lookup yields CDR1 LNHDA and CDR2 SQIVND (reference sequence). Trimming took 3 bases from V and 2 from J, leaving 9 bases between them. CDR3 length equals 14 residues. The DNA of the CDR3 is TGTGCCAGTAGTATCCTCGGATACACAGATACGCAGTATTTT. Residues: CASSILGYTDTQYF.

The gene calls are TRBV6-5 and TRBJ1-6; 8 bases are a match to TRBD1. Germline V gene data show CDR1 as MNHEY and CDR2 as SVGAGI. V trimming: 0 bases; J trimming: 8 bases; junction bases outside the gene matches: 0. The CDR3 has 14 amino acids. CDR3: CASSYSGQDSPLHF. The DNA of the CDR3 is TGTGCCAGCAGTTACTCGGGACAGGATTCACCCCTCCACTTT.

The gene calls are TRBV19 and TRBJ2-1; 11 nucleotides agree with TRBD2. The CDR3 contains 15 residues. Trimming removed 7 bases from V and 9 bases from J; junction bases left unmatched: 11. Germline V gene sequence: CDR1 LNHDA, CDR2 SQIVND (reference sequence). The CDR3 protein is CASTRIAGGPPEQFF. Here the CDR3 DNA reads TGTGCCAGTACCAGAATAGCGGGAGGGCCTCCTGAGCAGTTCTTC.